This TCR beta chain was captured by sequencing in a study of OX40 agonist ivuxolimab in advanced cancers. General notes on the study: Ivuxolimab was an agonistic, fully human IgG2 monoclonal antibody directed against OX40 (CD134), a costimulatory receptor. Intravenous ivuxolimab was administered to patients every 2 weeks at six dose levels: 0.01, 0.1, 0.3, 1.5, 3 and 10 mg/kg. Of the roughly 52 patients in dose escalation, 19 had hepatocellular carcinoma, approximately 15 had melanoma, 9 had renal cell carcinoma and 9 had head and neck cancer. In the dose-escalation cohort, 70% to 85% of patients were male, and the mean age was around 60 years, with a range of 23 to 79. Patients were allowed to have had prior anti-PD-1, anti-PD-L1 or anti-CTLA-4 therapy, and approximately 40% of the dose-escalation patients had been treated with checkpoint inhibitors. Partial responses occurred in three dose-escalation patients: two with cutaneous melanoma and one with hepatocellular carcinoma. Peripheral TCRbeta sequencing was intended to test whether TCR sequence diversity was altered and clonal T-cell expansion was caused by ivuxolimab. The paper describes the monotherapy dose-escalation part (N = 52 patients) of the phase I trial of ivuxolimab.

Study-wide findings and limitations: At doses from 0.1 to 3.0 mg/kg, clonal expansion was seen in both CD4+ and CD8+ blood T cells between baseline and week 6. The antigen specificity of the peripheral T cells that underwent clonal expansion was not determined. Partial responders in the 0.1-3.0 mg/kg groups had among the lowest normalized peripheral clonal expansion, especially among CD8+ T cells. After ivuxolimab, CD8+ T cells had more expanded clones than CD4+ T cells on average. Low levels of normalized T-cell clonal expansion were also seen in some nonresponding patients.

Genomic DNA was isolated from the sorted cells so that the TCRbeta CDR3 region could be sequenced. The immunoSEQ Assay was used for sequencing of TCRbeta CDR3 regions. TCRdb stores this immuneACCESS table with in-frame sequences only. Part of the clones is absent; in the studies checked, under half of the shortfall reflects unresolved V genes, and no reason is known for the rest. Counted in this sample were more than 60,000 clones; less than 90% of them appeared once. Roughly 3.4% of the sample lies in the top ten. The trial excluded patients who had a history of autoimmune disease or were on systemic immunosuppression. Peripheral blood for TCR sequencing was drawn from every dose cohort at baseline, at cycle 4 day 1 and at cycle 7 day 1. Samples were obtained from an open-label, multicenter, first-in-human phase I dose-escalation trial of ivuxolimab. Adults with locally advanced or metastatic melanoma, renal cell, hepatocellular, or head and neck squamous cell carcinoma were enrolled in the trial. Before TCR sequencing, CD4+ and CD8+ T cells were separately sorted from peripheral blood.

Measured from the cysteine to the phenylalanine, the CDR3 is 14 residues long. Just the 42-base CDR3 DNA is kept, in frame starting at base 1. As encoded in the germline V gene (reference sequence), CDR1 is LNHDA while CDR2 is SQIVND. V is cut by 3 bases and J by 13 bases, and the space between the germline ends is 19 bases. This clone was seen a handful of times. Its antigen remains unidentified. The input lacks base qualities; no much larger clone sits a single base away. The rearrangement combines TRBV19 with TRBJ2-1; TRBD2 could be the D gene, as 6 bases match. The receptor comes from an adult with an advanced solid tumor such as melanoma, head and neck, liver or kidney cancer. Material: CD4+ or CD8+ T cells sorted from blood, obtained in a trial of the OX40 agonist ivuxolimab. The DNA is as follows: TGTGCCAGTAGTATCACAGGTATAGCGGATCAACAGTTCTTC. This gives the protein CASSITGIADQQFF.